One and the same sample provided the 24 T cell receptor beta chains below, sequenced in a study of control samples from healthy donors and cancer patients. This table comes from immunoSEQ multiplex PCR, and its TCRdb copy is limited to in-frame clones, with some not included. The profile shows some 190,000 clones, 90% to 95% of them singletons. Sequenced material: blood. These receptors were obtained from a man younger than 45 in good health.

The V gene is TRBV5-6, the J gene TRBJ1-6, with TRBD1 identical over 7 bases. The ends lost 0 bases at V and 7 bases at J; junction bases unmatched: 10. This CDR3 region has 17 residues. Germline loops: CDR1 SGHDT, CDR2 YYEEEE. For the CDR3, the DNA is TGTGCCAGCAGCTTGGTTCTGTCGGGACAGCTAAATTCACCCCTCCACTTT. Protein sequence: CASSLVLSGQLNSPLHF.

This sequence joins TRBV6-1 and TRBJ2-3; perhaps TRBD1 as D (6 bases). Germline V gives CDR1 MNHNS, CDR2 SASEGT. The CDR3 sequence is 17 residues long. The V end was cut by 2 bases, the J end by 1 base, with 16 bases between. CDR3 sequence (DNA): TGTGCCAGCAGTGAACTTAACATGGGGGCGCGCACAGATACGCAGTATTTT. This codes for CASSELNMGARTDTQYF.

The CDR3 is CASSETRGGGREKLFF. CDR3 coding DNA: TGTGCCAGCAGTGAAACCCGTGGAGGGGGTAGAGAAAAACTGTTTTTT. The chain combines TRBV2 with TRBJ1-4, with a possible D match to TRBD1 (6 bases). Germline CDR1 reads SNHLY; CDR2 reads FYNNEI. The length of the CDR3 is 16 residues. V shed 2 bases and J shed 8 bases, with 18 bases lying between them.

The rearrangement uses TRBV10-3 and TRBJ2-7; 8 nucleotides match TRBD1. The CDR3 contains 12 residues. Germline values: CDR1 ENHRY, CDR2 SYGVKD. Germline trimming cut 8 bases from V and 7 bases from J; bases unmatched to any gene: 7. The chain's CDR3 is CAIPRTGWEQYF. CDR3 sequence (DNA): TGTGCCATCCCCCGGACAGGGTGGGAGCAGTACTTC.

This clone was seen a handful of times. The rearrangement links TRBV7-2 to TRBJ2-7; the D gene is possibly TRBD2 (5 bases). V lost 5 bases, J lost 4 bases, and 15 bases lay in between. Germline V lookup: CDR1 SGHTA, CDR2 FQGNSA. The CDR3 is made up of 14 amino acids. CDR3 amino acids: CASSPRAAAYEQYF. The DNA for the CDR3 is TGTGCCAGCAGCCCCCGAGCAGCGGCTTACGAGCAGTACTTC.

This chain links TRBV5-1 with TRBJ2-5, with D perhaps matching TRBD1 (6 bases). The CDR3 sequence is 14 residues long. With 3 bases removed from V and 2 bases from J, the gap between germline ends came to 11 bases. From germline, CDR1 is SGHRS and CDR2 YFSETQ. The CDR3 DNA sequence: TGCGCCAGCAGCTACCATGGACAGCAAGAGACCCAGTACTTC. Residues: CASSYHGQQETQYF.

This clone came up once. The chain is built from TRBV25-1 and TRBJ1-2, with D unclear. The germline CDR1 and CDR2 sequences are MGHDK and SYGVNS. V lost 4 bases to trimming and J lost 5 bases, with 17 bases between them. The CDR3 loop spans 15 amino acids. The CDR3 protein is CASSVPGVLGYGYTF. The CDR3 DNA sequence: TGTGCCAGCAGTGTCCCCGGGGTGCTGGGGTATGGCTACACCTTC.

This chain joins TRBV19 and TRBJ2-1; the match to TRBD2 covers 9 bases. The J segment lost 5 bases and the V segment lost 3 bases, leaving 11 bases of the junction unmatched. CDR1 and CDR2 from the germline V gene are LNHDA and SQIVND (reference sequence). The CDR3 runs to 17 residues. The CDR3 DNA follows: TGTGCCAGTAGTATCGATTCCGGGCTAGCGGGAAACAATGAGCAGTTCTTC. Amino acids: CASSIDSGLAGNNEQFF. Looking up the rest from reference TRBV19 and TRBJ2-1 gives the full variable domain: DGGITQSPKYLFRKEGQNVTLSCEQNLNHDAMYWYRQDPGQGLRLIYYSQIVNDFQKGDIAEGYSVSREKKESFPLTVTSAQKNPTAFYLCASSIDSGLAGNNEQFFGPGTRLTVL.

The chain employs TRBV11-2 and TRBJ1-5, with a possible D match to TRBD1 (6 bases). V shed 5 bases and J shed 6 bases, with 11 bases lying between them. The CDR3 loop spans 13 amino acids. CDR1 and CDR2 (germline): SGHAT, FQNNGV. This chain's CDR3 is CASSQGGSQPQHF. Written as DNA, the CDR3 is TGTGCCAGCAGCCAAGGGGGGTCTCAGCCCCAGCATTTT.

Here the CDR3 reads CASSLETPYEQYF. CDR3 coding DNA: TGTGCCAGCAGCTTGGAGACACCCTACGAGCAGTACTTC. The chain combines TRBV7-6 with TRBJ2-7; no clear D gene. The CDR3 runs 13 residues. V lost 3 bases and J 2 bases, leaving 8 bases between the germline ends. Germline CDR1 SGHVS, CDR2 FNYEAQ.

The V gene is TRBV19, the J gene TRBJ2-3, with unresolved D. The germline V and J ends were trimmed by 2 bases and 0 bases, with 6 bases remaining between them. CDR1 LNHDA and CDR2 SQIVND come from the germline V gene (reference sequence). This CDR3 is 14 amino acids long. The CDR3 nucleotides read TGTGCCAGTAGTATATTACAGAGCACAGATACGCAGTATTTT. Protein product: CASSILQSTDTQYF.

The chain links TRBV9 to TRBJ2-5; TRBD1 aligns across 7 bases. The CDR3 loop spans 15 amino acids. Germline CDR1 and CDR2: SGDLS and YYNGEE. J was trimmed by 2 bases and V by 5 bases; bases with no gene match: 9. In DNA, the CDR3 is TGTGCCAGCAGGGTCGGGGACAGCCATCAAGAGACCCAGTACTTC. This translates into CASRVGDSHQETQYF.

In its sample, this clone was seen a few times. This sequence joins TRBV11-2 and TRBJ1-2; maybe TRBD1 (5 bases). The V and J ends lost 4 bases and 6 bases respectively, with 9 bases between them. This CDR3 spans 12 amino acids. CDR1 SGHAT and CDR2 FQNNGV come from the germline V gene. The CDR3 nucleotides are TGTGCCAGCAGCTCTCTCAGGGATGGCTACACCTTC. This encodes CASSSLRDGYTF.

The V gene is TRBV10-1, the J gene TRBJ2-3, with 7 bases lining up with TRBD1. Germline CDR1 reads WNHNN; CDR2 reads SYGVQD (reference sequence). The length of the CDR3 is 15 residues. The V gene end was trimmed by 3 bases and the J gene end by 4 bases; junction bases not matched to a gene: 7. The CDR3 is CASSDGGQGADTQYF. CDR3 nucleotides: TGCGCCAGCAGTGATGGGGGTCAGGGGGCAGATACGCAGTATTTT.

The chain couples TRBV4-2 to TRBJ1-1; D gene uncertain. Trimming removed 0 bases from V and 7 bases from J, with 3 bases in between. From germline, CDR1 is LGHNA and CDR2 YNFKEQ. The CDR3 covers 11 residues. In nucleotides, the CDR3 is TGTGCCAGCAGCCAAGACAGTGAAGCTTTCTTT. Protein product: CASSQDSEAFF.

This chain joins TRBV24-1 and TRBJ2-2; 7 nucleotides line up with TRBD2. The CDR3 loop spans 13 amino acids. Germline CDR1 is KGHDR and CDR2 is SFDVKD. The J segment lost 3 bases and the V segment lost 9 bases, leaving 3 bases of the junction unmatched. CDR3 protein: CATGGGYTGELFF. In nucleotides, the CDR3 is TGTGCCACCGGGGGGGGATACACCGGGGAGCTGTTTTTT.

The CDR3 region is CASSPDRPYGYTF. The CDR3 region has the DNA TGTGCCAGCAGCCCAGACCGACCCTATGGCTACACCTTC. V is TRBV11-2 and J is TRBJ1-2; D gene uncertain. CDR3 size: 13 residues. Per the germline V gene, CDR1 is SGHAT and CDR2 is FQNNGV. Trimming took off 5 bases at V and 4 bases at J, with 11 bases between the two ends.

The V gene is TRBV11-2, the J gene TRBJ2-3; D remains unclear. Germline V CDR1 and CDR2: SGHAT, FQNNGV. The CDR3 is 14 amino acids. Trimming pared 0 bases from V and 3 bases from J, leaving 7 bases between. The CDR3 sequence: CASSLDFGTDTQYF. As DNA, the CDR3 is TGTGCCAGCAGCTTAGATTTTGGTACAGATACGCAGTATTTT.

The chain is built from TRBV7-9 and TRBJ1-3; D is unclear. The length of the CDR3 is 17 residues. The V gene lost 5 bases and the J gene lost 0 bases, with 17 bases spanning the gap. Germline CDR1 and CDR2: SEHNR and FQNEAQ (reference sequence). The CDR3 here is CASSLNELTRSGNTIYF. CDR3 nucleotide sequence: TGTGCCAGCAGCCTAAACGAGCTCACCCGCTCTGGAAACACCATATATTTT.

The rearrangement uses TRBV7-9 and TRBJ2-1; 7 bases align to TRBD1. V lost 1 base, J lost 8 bases, and 8 bases stayed unmatched. Germline lookup yields CDR1 SEHNR and CDR2 FQNEAQ (reference sequence). The CDR3 has 15 residues. Written as DNA, the CDR3 is TGTGCCAGCAGCTTAGGGCGGACAGGTTCCCATGAGCAGTTCTTC. Protein sequence: CASSLGRTGSHEQFF.

This clone occurred once. The V call is TRBV19, the J call TRBJ1-2, with D possibly being TRBD1 (6 bases). V dropped 9 bases and J dropped 4 bases, with 9 bases sitting between them. The CDR3 length is 11 residues. Germline lookup yields CDR1 LNHDA and CDR2 SQIVND (reference sequence). The DNA for the CDR3 is TGTGCCAGCGGGGGCTCCTATGGCTACACCTTC. This translates into CASGGSYGYTF.

This chain connects TRBV15 to TRBJ1-4; no definite D call. Germline-derived CDR1 and CDR2 are LNHNV and YYDKDF (reference sequence). The CDR3 totals 11 residues. Trimming pared 3 bases from V and 9 bases from J, leaving 5 bases between. As DNA, the CDR3 is TGTGCCACCAGCAGTAACAAAAAACTGTTTTTT. This encodes CATSSNKKLFF.

V is TRBV7-6 and J is TRBJ2-1, with 14 bases identical to TRBD2. The V segment lost 5 bases and the J segment 4 bases; nucleotides outside the gene matches: 4. The CDR3 runs to 16 residues. Germline V CDR1 and CDR2: SGHVS, FNYEAQ. The CDR3 loop reads CASSVGLAGGYNEQFF. The CDR3 DNA reads as TGTGCCAGCAGCGTTGGACTAGCGGGGGGATACAATGAGCAGTTCTTC.

Points on this clone: The sample carries other DNA sequences with the same CDR3. J is TRBJ2-3 and V is TRBV5-1, with 10 positions matching TRBD1. CDR3 size: 15 residues. After removal of 4 bases from V and 1 base from J, the junction contained 3 bases not matched to a gene. CDR1 SGHRS and CDR2 YFSETQ come from the germline V gene. The CDR3 nucleotides are TGCGCCAGCAGCCTCGGGACAGGGGGCACAGATACGCAGTATTTT. Translation gives CASSLGTGGTDTQYF. Complete variable domain (other parts from reference TRBV5-1 and TRBJ2-3): KAGVTQTPRYLIKTRGQQVTLSCSPISGHRSVSWYQQTPGQGLQFLFEYFSETQRNKGNFPGRFSGRQFSNSRSEMNVSTLELGDSALYLCASSLGTGGTDTQYFGPGTRLTVL.